This T cell receptor beta chain was sequenced during a study of blood T cell repertoires in COVID-19. At the level of the study: Donors in the United States, Italy and Spain gave samples during acute or convalescent COVID-19. In each case, the material was cDNA or gDNA derived from T cells, B-cell-depleted T cells, or PBMCs.

The germline gives CDR1 KGHSH, CDR2 LQKENI. With V trimmed by 1 base and J by 7 bases, 6 bases remained unmatched. This CDR3 region has 15 residues. Original processing methods: Scientists estimated how many nucleated cells there were by amplifying reference gene primers. TCRdb keeps only in-frame clones here, not all; method: immunoSEQ multiplex PCR. V and J calls and clone size follow that table, whereas D and trimming were derived from the DNA. The sample contains 150,000 to 200,000 clones, approximately 88% of which appear only once. The sequence was collected from a woman in her sixties or seventies with acute or convalescent COVID-19. The chain joins TRBV18 to TRBJ2-1, with 8 bases matching TRBD2. The sequenced sample consisted of peripheral blood. In nucleotides, the CDR3 is TGTGCCAGCTCACCACGGACTAGCATCGAGAATGAGCAGTTCTTC. Translated, it gives CASSPRTSIENEQFF. Full variable domain (outside the CDR3, taken from reference TRBV18 and TRBJ2-1): NAGVMQNPRHLVRRRGQEARLRCSPMKGHSHVYWYRQLPEEGLKFMVYLQKENIIDESGMPKERFSAEFPKEGPSILRIQQVVRGDSAAYFCASSPRTSIENEQFFGPGTRLTVL.